Listed below are T cell receptor beta chains from one sample, sequenced in a study of shared clonotypes between healthy human individuals. Here immunoSEQ multiplex PCR was the method, and the copy in TCRdb shows in-frame clones only, minus some. The sample has about 1.1 million clones, around 82% seen once. The sequencing sample was made of memory CD4+ T cells from PBMCs. These receptors originate from a man younger than 35 in good health. Some clones in this sample may be carry-over from other donors' samples. Each CDR3 is given with its conserved first and last residue. D genes are given only for firm matches.

v_call: TRBV20-1; j_call: TRBJ2-7; d_call: -; cdr3_aa: CSASMGREQYF; cdr3_nt: TGCAGTGCTAGTATGGGGCGGGAGCAGTACTTC
v_call: TRBV11-2; j_call: TRBJ2-1; d_call: TRBD2; cdr3_aa: CASSSGLAGVYEQFF; cdr3_nt: TGTGCCAGCAGTTCCGGACTAGCGGGAGTATATGAGCAGTTCTTC
v_call: TRBV28; j_call: TRBJ1-3; d_call: TRBD1; cdr3_aa: CASTRTGWNTIYF; cdr3_nt: TGTGCCAGCACCAGGACAGGTTGGAACACCATATATTTT
v_call: TRBV9; j_call: TRBJ2-7; d_call: TRBD1; cdr3_aa: CASSEGQQYYEQYF; cdr3_nt: TGTGCCAGCAGCGAGGGACAGCAGTACTACGAGCAGTACTTC
v_call: TRBV11-2; j_call: TRBJ1-4; d_call: -; cdr3_aa: CASSLEKTMTVYEKLFF; cdr3_nt: TGTGCCAGCAGCTTAGAAAAGACCATGACGGTGTATGAAAAACTGTTTTTT
v_call: TRBV10-3; j_call: TRBJ1-2; d_call: TRBD1; cdr3_aa: CAISEQGVGYGYTF; cdr3_nt: TGTGCCATCAGTGAACAGGGGGTTGGCTATGGCTACACCTTC
v_call: TRBV4-1; j_call: TRBJ1-2; d_call: -; cdr3_aa: CASSRPDSFYGYTF; cdr3_nt: TGCGCCAGCAGCAGGCCGGACAGCTTCTATGGCTACACCTTC
v_call: TRBV28; j_call: TRBJ1-1; d_call: -; cdr3_aa: CASSLPQTMNTEAFF; cdr3_nt: TGTGCCAGCAGTCTCCCACAGACAATGAACACTGAAGCTTTCTTT
v_call: TRBV30; j_call: TRBJ1-2; d_call: -; cdr3_aa: CAWSVGGSGNSYGYTF; cdr3_nt: TGTGCCTGGAGTGTAGGTGGGTCAGGGAATTCTTATGGCTACACCTTC
v_call: TRBV5-4; j_call: TRBJ2-2; d_call: -; cdr3_aa: CASSPAVSGSTGELFF; cdr3_nt: TGTGCCAGCAGCCCGGCTGTATCGGGGAGCACCGGGGAGCTGTTTTTT